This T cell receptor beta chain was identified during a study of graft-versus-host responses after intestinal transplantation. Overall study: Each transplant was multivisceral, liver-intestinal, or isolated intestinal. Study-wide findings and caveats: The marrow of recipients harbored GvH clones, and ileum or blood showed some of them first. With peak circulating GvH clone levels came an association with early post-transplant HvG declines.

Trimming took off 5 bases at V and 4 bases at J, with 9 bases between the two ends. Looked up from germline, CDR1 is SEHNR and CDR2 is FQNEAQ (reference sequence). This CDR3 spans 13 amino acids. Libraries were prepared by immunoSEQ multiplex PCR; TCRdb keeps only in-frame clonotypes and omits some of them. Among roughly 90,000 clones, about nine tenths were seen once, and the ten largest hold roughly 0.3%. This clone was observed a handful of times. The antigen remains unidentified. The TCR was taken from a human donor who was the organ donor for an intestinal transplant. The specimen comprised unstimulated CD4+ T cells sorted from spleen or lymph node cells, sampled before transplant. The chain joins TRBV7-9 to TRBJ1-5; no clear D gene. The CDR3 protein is CASSPQWNQPQHF. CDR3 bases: TGTGCCAGCAGCCCGCAGTGGAATCAGCCCCAGCATTTT.